What follows is one T cell receptor (beta chain) and its context. Its antigen is unknown. Germline and junction disagree at one end, which may indicate a read error. The roughly 19-32 mg bulk tissue piece was not sorted before simultaneous RNA and DNA extraction. Surgeons resected the patients' primary liver carcinomas. The germline V gene encodes CDR1 ENHRY and CDR2 SYGVKD. This CDR3 is built from 15 residues. This specimen comes from a study of tumor-infiltrating lymphocytes in primary liver carcinoma. Across the whole study: Read depth, roughly 3.5 to 8 million productive TCRbeta reads, did not differ significantly between tissues.

General study points: Less overlap was seen in tumor-adjacent and tumor-blood pairs than in tumor region pairs. The study found a significantly higher top-250-clone fraction in tumors than in blood (p = 0.039).

Production of TCR beta cDNA used around 0.45 ug total RNA together with a constant-region primer. Three-round nested multiplex PCR performed with slightly modified ARM-PCR produced the TCR beta libraries. Researchers ran the first two PCR rounds for approximately 9 cycles each with TRBV1-TRBV30 forward primers and a C-beta reverse primer. TCRdb recomputed calls from the multiplex PCR reads with MiXCR, one row per CDR3 protein. The data show about 120,000 distinct CDR3 sequences, around 70% seen once. This receptor was obtained from a woman between 55 and 75 years old with primary liver carcinoma and hepatitis B virus infection. The gene calls are TRBV10-3 and TRBJ1-1; a possible D gene is TRBD1 (6 bases). Sequencing used tumor-adjacent normal liver tissue. The CDR3 is CAISESGAGGIEAFF. Here the CDR3 DNA reads TGTGCCATTAGTGAGTCAGGAGCCGGGGGCATTGAAGCTTTCTTT.